This T cell receptor beta chain derives from a study of long-term antiretroviral therapy in people with HIV. After removal of 2 bases from V and 4 bases from J, the junction contained 2 bases not matched to a gene. The CDR3 is 15 residues long. Germline V gene lookup returns CDR1 LGHNA and CDR2 YSLEER. Survey level was the resolution at which the v3.0 immunoSEQ assay ran. Here immunoSEQ multiplex PCR was the method, and the copy in TCRdb shows in-frame clones only, minus some. The repertoire has some 29,000 clones, more than 85% of them found once; the top ten carry over 9%. The receptor comes from a middle-aged man with HIV. This rearrangement joins TRBV4-3 to TRBJ2-5; 12 nucleotides line up with TRBD2. Here the sequenced sample was unsorted PBMCs, taken 6.2 years after starting antiretroviral therapy. CDR3 sequence: CASSQTGLAGETQYF. As DNA, the CDR3 is TGCGCCAGCAGCCAAACGGGACTAGCGGGAGAGACCCAGTACTTC.